This T cell receptor beta chain was documented in a study of T cells after yellow fever vaccination. TCRdb recomputed calls from the 5' RACE reads with MiXCR, one row per CDR3 protein. The sample yields a few hundred thousand distinct CDR3 sequences, about 5.2% seen once. This clonotype was counted ten times or more. Its antigen is not known. Study results and caveats: It was a small share of clonotypes that appeared in both CD4 and CD8 compartments.

J was trimmed by 4 bases and V by 5 bases; bases with no gene match: 5. The CDR3 is 14 residues long. Germline V gives CDR1 SGHTA, CDR2 FQGNSA. This clonotype originated in a man younger than 30 who received the YFV17D yellow fever vaccine. The sample here was CD4+ T cells sorted from PBMCs, taken on the day of the yellow fever booster vaccination. V usage is TRBV7-2 and J usage is TRBJ2-3, with 8 positions matching TRBD1. CDR3 residues: CASSQQQGADTQYF. The DNA for the CDR3 is TGTGCCAGCAGCCAACAACAGGGGGCAGATACGCAGTATTTT.